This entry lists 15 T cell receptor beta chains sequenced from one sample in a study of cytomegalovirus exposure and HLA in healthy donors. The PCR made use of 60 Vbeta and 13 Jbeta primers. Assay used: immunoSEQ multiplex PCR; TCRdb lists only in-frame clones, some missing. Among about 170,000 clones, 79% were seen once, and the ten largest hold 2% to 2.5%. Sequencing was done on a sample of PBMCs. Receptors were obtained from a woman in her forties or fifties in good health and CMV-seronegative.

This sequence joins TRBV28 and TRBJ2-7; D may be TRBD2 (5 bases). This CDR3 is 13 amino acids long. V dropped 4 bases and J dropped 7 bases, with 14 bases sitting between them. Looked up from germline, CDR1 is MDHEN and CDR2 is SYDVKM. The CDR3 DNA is TGTGCCAGCAGTTCGGGTCCCACGGGGGAGCAGTACTTC. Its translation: CASSSGPTGEQYF.

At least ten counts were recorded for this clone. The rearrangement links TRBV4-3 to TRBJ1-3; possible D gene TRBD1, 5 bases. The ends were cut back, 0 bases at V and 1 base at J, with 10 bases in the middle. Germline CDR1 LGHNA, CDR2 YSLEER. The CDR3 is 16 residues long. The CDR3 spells CASSQDGPGSGNTIYF. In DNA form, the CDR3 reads TGCGCCAGCAGCCAAGATGGCCCAGGGTCTGGAAACACCATATATTTT.

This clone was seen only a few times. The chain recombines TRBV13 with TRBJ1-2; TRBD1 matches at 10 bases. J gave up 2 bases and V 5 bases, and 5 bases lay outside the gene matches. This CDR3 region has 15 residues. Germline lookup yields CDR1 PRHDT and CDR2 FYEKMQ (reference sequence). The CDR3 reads CASSARGQGNYGYTF. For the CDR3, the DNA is TGTGCCAGCAGCGCGAGGGGACAGGGGAACTATGGCTACACCTTC.

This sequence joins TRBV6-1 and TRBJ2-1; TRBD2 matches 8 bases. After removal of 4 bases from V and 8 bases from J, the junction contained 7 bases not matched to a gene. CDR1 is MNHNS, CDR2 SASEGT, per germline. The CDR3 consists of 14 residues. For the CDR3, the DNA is TGTGCCAGCAGTGCGGGACTAGTCGCCGATGAGCAGTTCTTC. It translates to CASSAGLVADEQFF.

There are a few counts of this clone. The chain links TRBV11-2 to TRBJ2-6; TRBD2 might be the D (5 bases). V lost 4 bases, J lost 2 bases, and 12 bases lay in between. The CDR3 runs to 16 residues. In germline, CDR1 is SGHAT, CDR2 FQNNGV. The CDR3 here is CASSSRLGAGANVLTF. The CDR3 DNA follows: TGTGCCAGCAGCTCGAGGTTGGGAGCTGGGGCCAACGTCCTGACTTTC.

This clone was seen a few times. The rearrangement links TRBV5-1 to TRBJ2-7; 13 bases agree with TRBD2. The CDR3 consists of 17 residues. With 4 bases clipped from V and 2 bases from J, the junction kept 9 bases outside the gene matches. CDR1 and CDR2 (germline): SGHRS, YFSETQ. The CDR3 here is CASSSRSGTSGTYEQYF. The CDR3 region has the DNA TGCGCCAGCAGCAGTCGTTCGGGGACTAGCGGGACCTACGAGCAGTACTTC.

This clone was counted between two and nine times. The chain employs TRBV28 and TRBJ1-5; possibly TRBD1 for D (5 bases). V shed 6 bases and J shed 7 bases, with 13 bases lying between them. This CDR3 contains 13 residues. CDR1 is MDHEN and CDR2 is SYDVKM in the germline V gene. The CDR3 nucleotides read TGTGCCAGCAGGGCCGGGGGGGAGCAGCCCCAGCATTTT. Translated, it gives CASRAGGEQPQHF.

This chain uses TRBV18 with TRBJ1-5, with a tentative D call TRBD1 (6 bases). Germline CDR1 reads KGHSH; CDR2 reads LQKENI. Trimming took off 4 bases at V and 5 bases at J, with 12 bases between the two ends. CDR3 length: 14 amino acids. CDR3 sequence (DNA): TGTGCCAGCTCACTCAACAGGGCAGATCAGCCCCAGCATTTT. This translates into CASSLNRADQPQHF.

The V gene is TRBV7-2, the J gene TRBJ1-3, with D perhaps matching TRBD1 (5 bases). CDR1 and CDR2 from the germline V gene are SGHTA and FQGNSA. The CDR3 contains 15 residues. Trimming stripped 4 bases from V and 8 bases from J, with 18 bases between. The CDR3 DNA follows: TGTGCCAGCAGCTACCGTGGGGGGGGGTCGGACACCATATATTTT. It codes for CASSYRGGGSDTIYF.

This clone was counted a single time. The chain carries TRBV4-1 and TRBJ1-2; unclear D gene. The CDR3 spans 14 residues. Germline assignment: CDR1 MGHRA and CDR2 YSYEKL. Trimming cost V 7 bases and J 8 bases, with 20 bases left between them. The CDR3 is CASNEESNRGGYTF. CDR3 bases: TGCGCCAGCAACGAAGAATCCAACCGGGGAGGCTACACCTTC.

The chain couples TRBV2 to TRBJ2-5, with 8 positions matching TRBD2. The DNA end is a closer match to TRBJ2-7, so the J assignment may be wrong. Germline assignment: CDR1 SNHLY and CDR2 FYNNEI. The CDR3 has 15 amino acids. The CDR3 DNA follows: TGTGCCAGCAGGGCCGGGGGGGCGGGAGTCCTCGAGCAGTACTTC. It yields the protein CASRAGGAGVLEQYF.

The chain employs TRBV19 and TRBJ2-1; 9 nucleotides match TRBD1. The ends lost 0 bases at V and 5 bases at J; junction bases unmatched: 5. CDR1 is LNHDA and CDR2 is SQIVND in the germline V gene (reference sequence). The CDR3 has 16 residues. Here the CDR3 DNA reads TGTGCCAGTAGTATAGATCAGGGACAGGGACACAATGAGCAGTTCTTC. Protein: CASSIDQGQGHNEQFF.

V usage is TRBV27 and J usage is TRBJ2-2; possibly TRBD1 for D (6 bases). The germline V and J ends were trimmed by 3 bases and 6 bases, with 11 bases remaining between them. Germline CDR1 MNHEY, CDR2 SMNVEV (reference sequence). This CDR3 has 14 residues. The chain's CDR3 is CASSFAGVPGELFF. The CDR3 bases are TGTGCCAGCAGTTTTGCAGGGGTTCCCGGGGAGCTGTTTTTT.

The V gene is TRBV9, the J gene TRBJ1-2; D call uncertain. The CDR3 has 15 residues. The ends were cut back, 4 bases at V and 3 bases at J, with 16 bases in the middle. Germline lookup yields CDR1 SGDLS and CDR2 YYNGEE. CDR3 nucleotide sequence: TGTGCCAGCAGCCCGACAATCGGGGATCACTATGGCTACACCTTC. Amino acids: CASSPTIGDHYGYTF.

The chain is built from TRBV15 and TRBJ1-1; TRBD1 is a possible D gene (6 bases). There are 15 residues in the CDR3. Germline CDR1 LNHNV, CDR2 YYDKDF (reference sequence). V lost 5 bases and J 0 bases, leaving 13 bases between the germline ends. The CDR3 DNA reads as TGTGCCACCAGCCCACGGGGGGCCATGAACACTGAAGCTTTCTTT. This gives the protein CATSPRGAMNTEAFF.